In this sample, the clone carrying this T cell receptor beta chain turned up once. 60 Vbeta and 13 Jbeta primers were used in PCR. Measured with immunoSEQ multiplex PCR; TCRdb has only the in-frame clones, and not every one. This table has 150,000 to 200,000 clones, roughly 78% appearing once. The CDR3 has 14 amino acids. CDR1 SGHRS and CDR2 YFSETQ come from the germline V gene. V was clipped by 3 bases and J by 8 bases; unmatched bases: 10. This sample stems from a study of cytomegalovirus exposure and HLA in healthy donors. The receptor comes from a man aged 40-55 years in good health and CMV-seronegative. The V and J genes are TRBV5-1 and TRBJ1-2; 7 positions match TRBD1. What was sequenced was PBMCs. CDR3 loop: CASSSLTGLDGYTF. The CDR3 DNA is TGCGCCAGCAGCTCATTGACAGGGTTAGACGGCTACACCTTC.